This T cell receptor beta chain was recovered during a study of blood T cell repertoires in COVID-19. Study details: Specimens from acute and convalescent COVID-19 originated in the United States, Italy and Spain. Nucleic acid was either cDNA or gDNA, and it came from T cells, B-cell-depleted T cells, or PBMCs.

In the source study's methods: By means of reference gene primer amplification, nucleated cell counts were estimated. Profiled with immunoSEQ multiplex PCR; TCRdb holds only in-frame clones, not every one. Clonal size and the V and J genes are those of that table, whereas D and trimming came from the DNA. The data contain fewer than 95,000 clones, roughly nine tenths of them singletons. CDR3 size: 15 residues. J gave up 8 bases and V 7 bases, and 11 bases lay outside the gene matches. CDR1 is MDHEN and CDR2 is SYDVKM in the germline V gene. The origin of this receptor is a man aged 45-60 years with acute or convalescent COVID-19. The sequenced sample was peripheral blood. The chain uses TRBV28 and TRBJ1-4, with 9 bases aligning to TRBD1. CDR3 DNA sequence: TGTGCCAGCACCGACCCGGGACAGGGAGGGGAAAAACTGTTTTTT. This sequence encodes CASTDPGQGGEKLFF.